This T cell receptor (beta chain) stems from a study of identical twins. Study conclusions and caveats: Interpretation of the results relied on cross-sectional statistical analysis and not on following the same donors. While abundant cord blood beta clonotypes carried fewer insertions, memory repertoires showed no such pattern.

This clonotype was seen at least ten times. The antigen remains unidentified. The trim removed 6 bases at V and 1 base at J, leaving 8 bases unmatched. Germline-derived CDR1 and CDR2 are SQVTM and ANQGSEA. This CDR3 has 15 amino acids. A universal primer site was added by template switching, and unique molecular identifiers were carried by the cDNA. MiXCR was run by TCRdb on the 5' RACE reads, yielding one entry per CDR3 protein. Seen here are approximately 1.8 million distinct CDR3 sequences, about 30% observed once, and the top ten hold about 0.3%. Healthy Caucasian individuals made up all the donors.

The receptor's source is a newborn girl in good health. The chain uses TRBV29-1 and TRBJ2-7, with 11 bases matching TRBD2. The sequencing input was cord blood. As DNA, the CDR3 is TGCAGCGTCCTCCTGACTAGCGGGGTATCCTACGAGCAGTACTTC. It translates to CSVLLTSGVSYEQYF.